These 2 T cell receptor beta chains were all obtained from the same sample, sequenced in a study of blood T cell repertoires in COVID-19 (dated by TCRdb to 2020 to 2021). Library preparation employed the immunoSEQ multiplex PCR assay. As stored in TCRdb, this immuneACCESS dataset retains in-frame rearrangements with V and J assigned. A fraction of the clones does not appear; measured against another copy, unresolved V genes explain less than half of the discrepancy, and the remainder lacks a known reason. The sample contains about 69,000 clones, 90% of them found a single time. The top ten clones comprise about 5% of the sample. Sequencing was performed on peripheral blood. The receptors here all came from a man aged 45-65 years with acute or convalescent COVID-19.

The V and J genes are TRBV19 and TRBJ2-7, with TRBD1 as a possible D gene (5 bases). This CDR3 is built from 15 residues. Per the germline V gene, CDR1 is LNHDA and CDR2 is SQIVND (reference sequence). V shed 7 bases and J shed 3 bases, with 19 bases lying between them. The CDR3 DNA is TGTGCCAGTACCCTATCCGCAGCACAGGACTACGAGCAGTACTTC. The encoded protein is CASTLSAAQDYEQYF.

This sequence joins TRBV7-2 and TRBJ1-1; no clear D. This CDR3 is 12 amino acids long. From germline, CDR1 is SGHTA and CDR2 FQGNSA. Trimming shortened V by 0 bases and J by 8 bases, and 7 bases separated the two germline ends. The CDR3 coding sequence is TGTGCCAGCAGCTTAGCCGGAGCGGAAGCTTTCTTT. Translation gives CASSLAGAEAFF. The whole variable domain, remainder taken from reference TRBV7-2 and TRBJ1-1, is GAGVSQSPSNKVTEKGKDVELRCDPISGHTALYWYRQSLGQGLEFLIYFQGNSAPDKSGLPSDRFSAERTGGSVSTLTIQRTQQEDSAVYLCASSLAGAEAFFGQGTRLTVV.